This T cell receptor (beta chain) was retrieved from a study of shared clonotypes between healthy human individuals. The sample holds one count of this clone. What it recognizes is unknown. A read error may produce the germline difference seen at one junction end. For every subset, genomic DNA was evenly distributed across several immunoSEQ plates. Method: immunoSEQ multiplex PCR; TCRdb's copy keeps in-frame clones and lacks some. The table records 2 million to 2.5 million clones, just under 95% of them present only once. Among the donors, all were Caucasian adults who lived in Nashville, Tennessee. Notes on the study in general: Larger estimated richness was generally recorded for naive subsets relative to memory subsets. The study's rarefaction showed incomplete sorted-subset sequencing despite large depth.

This TCR derives from a man aged 18 to 29 in good health. Some clones in this sample may be carry-over from other donors' samples. Sequenced material: naive CD4+ T cells from PBMCs. The subset: CD45RA+ positively selected.

The DNA for the CDR3 is TGTGCCAGCAGCCTAAAAAAGGGCTTCGGGGACGAGAACGCCGGGGAGCTGTTTTTT. Translating gives CASSLKKGFGDENAGELFF. The chain joins TRBV5-6 to TRBJ2-2; D tentatively fits TRBD1 or TRBD2 (5 bases each). Per germline, CDR1 SGHDT and CDR2 YYEEEE. The CDR3 consists of 19 residues.